What follows describes a single T cell receptor beta chain. These data belong to a study of glioma-infiltrating T cells after dendritic cell vaccination. The overall study: Glioblastoma patients came from Phase I and II dendritic cell vaccination trials. Three intradermal dendritic cell vaccine injections were given every two weeks.

TCRdb's table, derived via immunoSEQ multiplex PCR, lists solely in-frame clones and lacks some. Of around 72,000 clones in the sample, 80% to 85% were seen once. The source was blood, collected before dendritic cell vaccination. The receptor was derived from a human donor with glioblastoma.

The CDR3 is CASGLIQGALVFSNQPQHF. The CDR3 DNA follows: TGTGCTAGTGGTTTGATACAGGGGGCTTTGGTATTTAGCAATCAGCCCCAGCATTTT. V is TRBV12-5 and J is TRBJ1-5; 9 bases map to TRBD1. In germline, CDR1 is LGHNT, CDR2 FRNRAP. The CDR3 has 19 residues. J lost 0 bases, V lost 2 bases, and 11 bases had no gene match.